Listed here are 28 T cell receptor beta chains from one sample, sequenced in a study of vaccination and CD4 T cells after COVID-19. Treatment specified: 10-day PBMC culture with coronavirus spike peptide pools or control peptides (ViraFEST assay). Collection of the unexposed donor's CD4+ T cells took place before the COVID-19 pandemic (2011-2018). An Oncomine TCR Beta short-read assay was used to sequence the DNA from cultured CD4+ T cells. TCRdb ran MiXCR on the PCR reads and lists one entry per CDR3 protein. The data show about 8,600 distinct CDR3 sequences, with 45% to 55% seen just once and over 25% held by the top ten. These TCRs are of unknown antigen specificity. Sequencing was carried out using CD4+ T cells from blood, cultured in vitro. The receptors come from a human donor in good health.

This rearrangement joins TRBV28 to TRBJ1-2; TRBD1 matches at 7 bases. This CDR3 is 16 amino acids long. V lost 1 base to trimming and J lost 2 bases; unmatched junction nucleotides: 7. Germline V gene lookup returns CDR1 MDHEN and CDR2 SYDVKM. In DNA, the CDR3 is TGTGCCAGCAGTTTATTAGTAGGGGGACAGAACTATGGCTACACCTTC. Its protein product is CASSLLVGGQNYGYTF.

This clonotype has just one count. The V call is TRBV6-5, the J call TRBJ1-4, with TRBD1 identical over 9 bases. This CDR3 contains 17 residues. Germline V CDR1 and CDR2: MNHEY, SVGAGI. V lost 2 bases to trimming and J lost 6 bases; unmatched junction nucleotides: 10. The CDR3 DNA follows: TGTGCCAGCAGTTACCCCTCCCTGACAGGGGGTTATGAAAAACTGTTTTTT. Translating gives CASSYPSLTGGYEKLFF.

This clonotype was seen a handful of times. The chain carries TRBV6-1 and TRBJ1-2; TRBD1 matches 7 bases. The germline gives CDR1 MNHNS, CDR2 SASEGT. CDR3 length: 12 residues. With 7 bases clipped from V and 13 bases from J, the junction kept 12 bases outside the gene matches. Written as DNA, the CDR3 is TGTGCCAGCATAGGGGGCGAAGGGGGTTGCACCTTC. Amino acid sequence: CASIGGEGGCTF.

CDR3 sequence: CASRQTGNQPQHF. CDR3 DNA: TGTGCCAGCAGACAGACAGGAAATCAGCCCCAGCATTTT. The chain couples TRBV2 to TRBJ1-5, with D possibly TRBD1 on 6 matching bases. CDR3 size: 13 residues. Germline CDR1 SNHLY, CDR2 FYNNEI. Trimming shortened V by 6 bases and J by 4 bases, and 10 bases separated the two germline ends.

The chain combines TRBV19 with TRBJ2-1; D may be TRBD2 (5 bases). Germline CDR1 LNHDA, CDR2 SQIVND (reference sequence). Trimming took 3 bases from V and 3 from J, leaving 12 bases between them. The CDR3 loop spans 15 amino acids. For the CDR3, the DNA is TGTGCCAGTAGTATCCCCGGGGAGAACTACAATGAGCAGTTCTTC. Translating gives CASSIPGENYNEQFF.

J is TRBJ1-3 and V is TRBV10-1; no clear D gene. Trimming cost V 10 bases and J 3 bases, with 19 bases left between them. Germline CDR1 reads WNHNN; CDR2 reads SYGVQD (reference sequence). The CDR3 is 15 amino acids. CDR3 sequence reads: CATPWRAGVGNTIYF. In DNA, the CDR3 is TGCGCCACCCCCTGGCGGGCGGGAGTTGGAAACACCATATATTTT.

This clonotype has a single count. This chain connects TRBV4-3 to TRBJ2-6; D unclear. CDR3 length: 15 amino acids. The germline CDR1 and CDR2 sequences are LGHNA and YSLEER. Trimming took off 1 base at V and 0 bases at J, with 4 bases between the two ends. CDR3 bases: TGCGCCAGCAGCCAAGCAGACTCTGGGGCCAACGTCCTGACTTTC. It encodes CASSQADSGANVLTF.

V is TRBV6-2 or TRBV6-3 and J is TRBJ2-1; the D gene is possibly TRBD1 (5 bases). V lost 2 bases and J 7 bases, leaving 15 bases between the germline ends. Germline V gives CDR1 MNHEY, CDR2 SVGEGT. This CDR3 has 15 amino acids. As DNA, the CDR3 is TGTGCCAGCAGTTACGGTGTTGGGGCCCAAAATGAGCAGTTCTTC. Its protein product is CASSYGVGAQNEQFF.

The rearrangement links TRBV5-6 to TRBJ1-5; 7 nucleotides line up with TRBD1. V lost 6 bases, J lost 2 bases, and 8 bases stayed unmatched. The CDR3 totals 15 residues. CDR1 and CDR2 (germline): SGHDT, YYEEEE. This CDR3 is CASTQGVRGNQPQHF. CDR3 sequence (DNA): TGTGCCAGCACCCAGGGGGTCAGGGGCAATCAGCCCCAGCATTTT.

A few counts support this clonotype. CDR3 sequence reads: CASSLEAGFSNQPQHF. The CDR3 DNA reads TGTGCCAGCAGCTTAGAAGCAGGGTTTAGCAATCAGCCCCAGCATTTT. The chain recombines TRBV7-8 with TRBJ1-5; tentative D call: TRBD1 (5 bases). The V and J ends lost 1 base and 0 bases respectively, with 10 bases between them. The CDR3 is 16 amino acids. Germline values: CDR1 SGHVS, CDR2 FQNEAQ.

This clonotype came up a few times. J is TRBJ2-5 and V is TRBV18; D may be TRBD2 (6 bases). The CDR3 is made up of 14 amino acids. V was pared by 2 bases and J by 3 bases, with 10 bases between. Germline lookup yields CDR1 KGHSH and CDR2 LQKENI. The CDR3 DNA sequence: TGTGCCAGCTCACCAGGCGGGGTAAAAGAGACCCAGTACTTC. Amino acid sequence: CASSPGGVKETQYF.

The genes are TRBV6-2 or TRBV6-3 and TRBJ2-5; 9 nucleotides align to TRBD1. This CDR3 contains 14 residues. Trimming removed 7 bases from V and 6 bases from J; junction bases left unmatched: 9. From germline, CDR1 is MNHEY and CDR2 SVGEGT. CDR3 DNA sequence: TGTGCCAGCACTTCGACAGGGGGATGGAAGACCCAGTACTTC. Amino acids: CASTSTGGWKTQYF.

This clonotype was seen more than once but under ten times. The rearrangement uses TRBV11-2 and TRBJ2-2, with 9 positions matching TRBD2. The CDR3 consists of 17 residues. V lost 1 base, J lost 3 bases, and 6 bases stayed unmatched. Germline V gene lookup returns CDR1 SGHAT and CDR2 FQNNGV. CDR3 amino acids: CASSLGQTSGYTGELFF. In DNA, the CDR3 is TGTGCCAGCAGCTTAGGCCAGACTAGCGGATACACCGGGGAGCTGTTTTTT. Full variable domain (remainder filled in from reference TRBV11-2 and TRBJ2-2): EAGVAQSPRYKIIEKRQSVAFWCNPISGHATLYWYQQILGQGPKLLIQFQNNGVVDDSQLPKDRFSAERLKGVDSTLKIQPAKLEDSAVYLCASSLGQTSGYTGELFFGEGSRLTVL.

As DNA, the CDR3 is TGTGCCAGCAGCTTGAACACAGATACGCAGTATTTT. The encoded protein is CASSLNTDTQYF. V and J are TRBV5-4 and TRBJ2-3; unclear D gene. CDR3 length: 12 amino acids. Deletions cut 1 base from V and 2 bases from J, with 2 bases between. Germline-derived CDR1 and CDR2 are SGHNT and YYREEE (reference sequence).

The sample holds a few counts of this clonotype. This sequence joins TRBV6-1 and TRBJ1-4; 7 bases fit TRBD1. The CDR3 has 15 amino acids. After removal of 6 bases from V and 7 bases from J, the junction contained 11 bases not matched to a gene. The germline gives CDR1 MNHNS, CDR2 SASEGT. CDR3 nucleotides: TGTGCCAGCAGAGTTCTAGGGGGCGGGGGTGAAAAACTGTTTTTT. Translation gives CASRVLGGGGEKLFF.

The CDR3 is CSALAGTGDNEQFF. CDR3 DNA: TGCAGTGCCCTCGCAGGGACAGGGGACAATGAGCAGTTCTTC. The chain links TRBV20-1 to TRBJ2-1; TRBD1 agrees at 10 bases. There are 14 residues in the CDR3. Germline V gives CDR1 DFQATT, CDR2 SNEGSKA (reference sequence). After removal of 6 bases from V and 5 bases from J, the junction contained 7 bases not matched to a gene.

The chain carries TRBV6-1 and TRBJ1-1; D might be TRBD1 (5 bases). CDR3 length equals 16 residues. Trimming removed 7 bases from V and 1 base from J, with 19 bases in between. Germline V CDR1 and CDR2: MNHNS, SASEGT. CDR3 nucleotide sequence: TGTGCCAGCACGATAGGGAGGGGTGTCAGGAACACTGAAGCTTTCTTT. Residues: CASTIGRGVRNTEAFF.

The chain is built from TRBV24-1 and TRBJ2-4; 7 bases fit TRBD1. CDR1 is KGHDR and CDR2 is SFDVKD in the germline V gene. Losses at the gene ends were 7 bases for V and 3 bases for J; bases not matched to a gene: 8. The CDR3 has 15 residues. The DNA of the CDR3 is TGTGCCACCAGCTCGGCAGGGGGAAACAAAAACATTCAGTACTTC. It specifies CATSSAGGNKNIQYF.

This chain links TRBV7-9 with TRBJ1-1; D may be TRBD1 (5 bases). The germline V and J ends were trimmed by 5 bases and 10 bases, with 11 bases remaining between them. The germline V gene encodes CDR1 SEHNR and CDR2 FQNEAQ (reference sequence). The CDR3 runs to 11 residues. CDR3 DNA sequence: TGTGCCAGCAGCCTCAGGGATGCAGCTTTCTTT. Its protein product is CASSLRDAAFF.

The table lists this clonotype with a few counts. The chain couples TRBV20-1 to TRBJ2-3; TRBD2 aligns across 9 bases. CDR3 size: 17 residues. Germline CDR1 and CDR2: DFQATT and SNEGSKA (reference sequence). V was clipped by 3 bases and J by 2 bases; unmatched bases: 12. The DNA for the CDR3 is TGCAGTGCTAGTGCTAGCGGGGCGCAAAGATACACAGATACGCAGTATTTT. As protein: CSASASGAQRYTDTQYF.

The chain recombines TRBV19 with TRBJ2-2; a weak D match, TRBD1 (5 bases). CDR1 is LNHDA and CDR2 is SQIVND in the germline V gene (reference sequence). The length of the CDR3 is 15 residues. V was trimmed by 2 bases and J by 1 base, leaving 8 bases between them. CDR3 DNA: TGTGCCAGTAGTATACGACAGATGAACACCGGGGAGCTGTTTTTT. Its translation: CASSIRQMNTGELFF.

In its sample, this clonotype was seen a few times. The chain joins TRBV7-9 to TRBJ2-7, with a possible D match to TRBD1 (6 bases). Germline V gene lookup returns CDR1 SEHNR and CDR2 FQNEAQ (reference sequence). V lost 1 base and J 6 bases, leaving 10 bases between the germline ends. The CDR3 totals 13 residues. The CDR3 spells CASSLVQGGEQYF. CDR3 nucleotide sequence: TGTGCCAGCAGCTTAGTACAGGGCGGCGAGCAGTACTTC.

This clonotype occurred a few times. The J gene is TRBJ1-2, the V gene TRBV6-1; 7 nucleotides agree with TRBD1. CDR1 MNHNS and CDR2 SASEGT come from the germline V gene. There are 14 residues in the CDR3. V lost 6 bases to trimming and J lost 2 bases; unmatched junction nucleotides: 6. Here the CDR3 reads CASRNTQGNYGYTF. DNA of the CDR3: TGTGCCAGCAGGAACACACAGGGGAACTATGGCTACACCTTC.

The sample holds a few counts of this clonotype. The CDR3 here is CAISEGGNTEAFF. The CDR3, as DNA: TGTGCCATCAGTGAGGGCGGGAACACTGAAGCTTTCTTT. The J gene is TRBJ1-1, the V gene TRBV10-3; no reliable D call. Trimming pared 2 bases from V and 1 base from J, leaving 5 bases between. Germline V CDR1 and CDR2: ENHRY, SYGVKD. The CDR3 runs 13 residues.

This sequence joins TRBV11-2 and TRBJ1-1; D remains unclear. V lost 8 bases to trimming and J lost 1 base, with 11 bases between them. The CDR3 runs to 13 residues. The germline V gene has CDR1 SGHAT and CDR2 FQNNGV. As DNA, the CDR3 is TGTGCCAGCGGTCGTCTGACGAACACTGAAGCTTTCTTT. The encoded protein is CASGRLTNTEAFF.

This clonotype was found a few times. V gene TRBV14 combines with J gene TRBJ1-1, with D perhaps matching TRBD1 (6 bases). The CDR3 is made up of 13 amino acids. V gave up 4 bases and J gave up 4 bases, with 10 bases separating them. Germline-derived CDR1 and CDR2 are SGHDN and FVKESK. The CDR3 region is CASSLDRSTEAFF. DNA of the CDR3: TGTGCCAGCAGCCTCGACAGGAGCACTGAAGCTTTCTTT. Drawing the rest from reference TRBV14 and TRBJ1-1, the complete variable domain is EAGVTQFPSHSVIEKGQTVTLRCDPISGHDNLYWYRRVMGKEIKFLLHFVKESKQDESGMPNNRFLAERTGGTYSTLKVQPAELEDSGVYFCASSLDRSTEAFFGQGTRLTVV.

This clonotype was seen only a few times. The V gene is TRBV6-1, the J gene TRBJ2-5, with unresolved D. Per germline, CDR1 MNHNS and CDR2 SASEGT. Trimming took off 5 bases at V and 5 bases at J, with 15 bases between the two ends. The CDR3 spans 14 residues. Written as DNA, the CDR3 is TGTGCCAGCAGTCAGACTTCATTGTGGGAGACCCAGTACTTC. As protein: CASSQTSLWETQYF.

This clonotype was found a few times. CDR3 DNA: TGTGCCAGCAGCTTGAAGCAGAACACTGAAGCTTTCTTT. Its translation is CASSLKQNTEAFF. This rearrangement joins TRBV7-7 to TRBJ1-1; D not certain. The CDR3 loop spans 13 amino acids. The V gene's germline CDR1 is SSHAT and CDR2 FNYEAQ (reference sequence). Trimming left V 3 bases short and J 1 base short, with 6 bases between.